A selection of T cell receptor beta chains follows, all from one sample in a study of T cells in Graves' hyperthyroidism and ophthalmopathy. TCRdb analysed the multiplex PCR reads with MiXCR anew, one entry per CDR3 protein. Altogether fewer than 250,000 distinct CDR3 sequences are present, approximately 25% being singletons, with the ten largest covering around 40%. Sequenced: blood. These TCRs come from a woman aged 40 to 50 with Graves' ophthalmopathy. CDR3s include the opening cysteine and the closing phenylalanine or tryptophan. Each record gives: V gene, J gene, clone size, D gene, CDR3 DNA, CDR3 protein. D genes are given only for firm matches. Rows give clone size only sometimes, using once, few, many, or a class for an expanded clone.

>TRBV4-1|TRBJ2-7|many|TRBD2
TGCGCCAGCAGCCTGGGACTAGCGGATTACGAGCAGTACTTC
CASSLGLADYEQYF
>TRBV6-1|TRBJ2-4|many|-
TGTGCCAGCAGTGAACGGACCCGGGACAAAAACATTCAGTACTTC
CASSERTRDKNIQYF
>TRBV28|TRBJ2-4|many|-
TGTGCCAGCAGTTTATGGGACCGAAACATTCAGTACTTC
CASSLWDRNIQYF
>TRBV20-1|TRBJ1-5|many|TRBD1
TGCAGTGCATGGGACAGGGATGGCAATCAGCCCCAGCATTTT
CSAWDRDGNQPQHF
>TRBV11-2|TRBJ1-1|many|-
TGTGCCAGCAGCCAGGGCGGGGGCCCAAGGTCGGACACTGAAGCTTTCTTT
CASSQGGGPRSDTEAFF
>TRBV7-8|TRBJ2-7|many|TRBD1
TGTGCCAGCAGTCCTCCGTGGACAGGCCACTACGAGCAGTACTTC
CASSPPWTGHYEQYF
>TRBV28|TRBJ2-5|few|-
TGTGCCAGCAGTGGGTACCGGGTCTTAGAGACCCAGTACTTC
CASSGYRVLETQYF
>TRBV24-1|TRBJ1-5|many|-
TGTGCCACCAGTTCAGGCAATCAGCCCCAGCATTTT
CATSSGNQPQHF
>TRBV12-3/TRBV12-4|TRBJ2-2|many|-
TGTGCCAGCAGTCCACGCGGGACTGGAGGCCAGGGGGAGCTGTTTTTT
CASSPRGTGGQGELFF
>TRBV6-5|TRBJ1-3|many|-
TGTGCCAGCAGTTACTCGTGGGGAAACTCTGGAAACACCATATATTTT
CASSYSWGNSGNTIYF
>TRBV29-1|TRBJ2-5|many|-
TGCAGCGTTGAACCGGATGAAGAGACCCAGTACTTC
CSVEPDEETQYF
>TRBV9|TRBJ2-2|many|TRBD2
TGTGCCAGCGGAGGGACTAGCGGGGTCGCGAGGACCGGGGAGCTGTTTTTT
CASGGTSGVARTGELFF
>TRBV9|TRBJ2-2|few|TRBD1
TGTGCCAGCAGCGTAGAATCAACAGGGGATTCCGGGGAGCTGTTTTTT
CASSVESTGDSGELFF
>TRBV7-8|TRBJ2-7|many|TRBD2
TGTGCCAGCAGCGGGATGGGACTAGGCAACGAGCAGTACTTC
CASSGMGLGNEQYF
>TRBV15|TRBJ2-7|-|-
TGTGCCACCCCACGCACCTACGAGCAGTACTTC
CATPRTYEQYF
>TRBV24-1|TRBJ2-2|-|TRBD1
TGTGCCACCAGTGATTCTGCGCGGACAGGGAACACCGGGGAGCTGTTTTTT
CATSDSARTGNTGELFF
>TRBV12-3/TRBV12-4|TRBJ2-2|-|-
TGTGCCAGCACCTCCGGGACATTGAACACCGGGGAGCTGTTTTTT
CASTSGTLNTGELFF
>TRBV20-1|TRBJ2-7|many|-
TGCAGTGCTAAGGACAGACACGAGCAGTACTTC
CSAKDRHEQYF
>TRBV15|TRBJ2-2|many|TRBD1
TGTGCCACCAGCCCCGGGGACAGGGGATATACCGGGGAGCTGTTTTTT
CATSPGDRGYTGELFF
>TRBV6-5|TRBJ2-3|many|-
TGTGCCAGCAGTTACAGGTCCGTTAGCACAGATACGCAGTATTTT
CASSYRSVSTDTQYF
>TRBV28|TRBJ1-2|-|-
TGTGCCAGCAGTTTCGGGCAGGGGCTTGGCTACACCTTC
CASSFGQGLGYTF
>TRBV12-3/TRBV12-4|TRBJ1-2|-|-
TGTGCCAGCTTACCGGAGGGGATCCGTGGCTACACCTTC
CASLPEGIRGYTF
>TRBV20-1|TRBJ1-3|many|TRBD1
TGCAGTGCCGAGACAGGGGTTGGAAACACCATATATTTT
CSAETGVGNTIYF
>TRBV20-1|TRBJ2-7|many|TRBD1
TGCAGTGCTAGGCCCTCAACCGGGACAGGTTTCTACGAGCAGTACTTC
CSARPSTGTGFYEQYF
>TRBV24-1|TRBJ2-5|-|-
TGTGCCACCAGTGATCCCATGGGCGGCCAAGAGACCCAGTACTTC
CATSDPMGGQETQYF
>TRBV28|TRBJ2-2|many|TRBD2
TGTGCCAGCAGGCCGGGACTAGCTACGAACACCGGGGAGCTGTTTTTT
CASRPGLATNTGELFF
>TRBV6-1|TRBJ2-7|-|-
TGTGCCAGCAGTGTCGGGAGCAACTACGAGCAGTACTTC
CASSVGSNYEQYF
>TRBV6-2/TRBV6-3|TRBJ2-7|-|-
TGTGCCAGCAGTTACTACAGTACCTACTACGAGCAGTACTTC
CASSYYSTYYEQYF
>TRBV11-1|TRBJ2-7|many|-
TGTGCCAGCAGCTTATTATGGGGGACTGACTCAACCTACGAGCAGTACTTC
CASSLLWGTDSTYEQYF
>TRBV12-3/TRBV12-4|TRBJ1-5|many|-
TGTGCCAGCAGTTCACAGGTTAGCAATCAGCCCCAGCATTTT
CASSSQVSNQPQHF
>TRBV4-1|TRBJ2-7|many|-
TGCGCCAGCAGCCAAGAAAGAGGCTACGAGCAGTACTTC
CASSQERGYEQYF
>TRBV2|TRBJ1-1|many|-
TGTGCCAGCAGCGCAAACAGGGACACTGAAGCTTTCTTT
CASSANRDTEAFF
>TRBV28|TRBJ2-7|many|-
TGTGCCAGCAGTTTGCTGGCTAAGGGGGACGAGCAGTACTTC
CASSLLAKGDEQYF
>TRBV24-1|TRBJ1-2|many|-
TGTGCCACCAGTCGACAGGAAAGTCAAGGCTACACCTTC
CATSRQESQGYTF
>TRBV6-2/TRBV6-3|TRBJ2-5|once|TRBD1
TGTGCCAGCAGACCCCCCCACAAGACAGGGGGCGCAGAGACCCAGTACTTC
CASRPPHKTGGAETQYF
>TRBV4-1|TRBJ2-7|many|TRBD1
TGCGCCAGCAGCCAAGATCCTGGGACAGAGGAGCAGTACTTC
CASSQDPGTEEQYF
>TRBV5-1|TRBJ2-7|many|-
TGCGCCAGCAGTTTGACTGTGTGGGAGAATCAGTACTTC
CASSLTVWENQYF
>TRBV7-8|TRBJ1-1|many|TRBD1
TGTGCCAGCAGCCCTAGCATGACAGGGGCGGCCCTTGAAGCTTTCTTT
CASSPSMTGAALEAFF
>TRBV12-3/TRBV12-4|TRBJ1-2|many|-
TGTGCCAGCAGTCTCAAGGGAGTTAACTATGGCTACACCTTC
CASSLKGVNYGYTF
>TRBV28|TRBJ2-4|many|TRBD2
TGTGCCAGCAGTTCGGCTAGCGGGAGAGGGGGGCCCAAAAACATTCAGTACTTC
CASSSASGRGGPKNIQYF
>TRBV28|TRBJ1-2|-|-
TGTGCCAGCAGAGAACTCCCTCAGAGTACGGGCTACACCTTC
CASRELPQSTGYTF